A selection of T cell receptor beta chains follows, all from one sample in a study of cytomegalovirus exposure and HLA in healthy donors. This table comes from immunoSEQ multiplex PCR, and its TCRdb copy is limited to in-frame clones, with some not included. This sample contains under 90,000 clones. What was sequenced was PBMCs. Every receptor here comes from a man aged 45-65 years in good health and CMV-seropositive. The CDR3 runs from the conserved cysteine through the conserved F or W. A D gene is named only where the DNA matches it firmly.

>TRBJ2-1|TRBV7-9|-
CASSLSGAGSDNEQFF
TGTGCCAGCAGCTTAAGTGGGGCGGGGAGCGACAATGAGCAGTTCTTC
>TRBJ2-5|TRBV5-5|-
CASKLHRDQETQYF
TGTGCCAGCAAGCTCCACCGCGACCAAGAGACCCAGTACTTC
>TRBJ1-2|TRBV27|-
CASKPILPNYGYTF
TGTGCCAGCAAGCCCATACTTCCTAACTATGGCTACACCTTC
>TRBJ2-1|TRBV7-2|-
CASSSFRGDEQFF
TGTGCCAGCAGCTCCTTTCGCGGGGATGAGCAGTTCTTC
>TRBJ2-1|TRBV30|TRBD2
CAWRHRDGGARGEQFF
TGTGCCTGGAGACATCGAGACGGGGGGGCCAGGGGTGAGCAGTTCTTC
>TRBJ1-5|TRBV28|-
CASSPRVSANQPQHF
TGTGCCAGCAGTCCCCGGGTGAGCGCAAATCAGCCCCAGCATTTT
>TRBJ1-2|TRBV5-1|-
CASSLEGPGSYGYTF
TGCGCCAGCAGCTTGGAAGGCCCCGGGAGCTATGGCTACACCTTC
>TRBJ2-5|TRBV7-9|TRBD2
CASTPGGEQYF
TGTGCCAGCACCCCGGGAGGGGAGCAGTACTTC
>TRBJ1-5|TRBV6-1|-
CASSEMGTGIYTHQPQHF
TGTGCCAGCAGTGAAATGGGAACAGGGATTTACACACACCAGCCCCAGCATTTT
>TRBJ1-2|TRBV19|-
CASSRGGDNYGYTF
TGTGCCAGTAGTCGGGGGGGAGATAACTATGGCTACACCTTC
>TRBJ1-2|TRBV5-5|TRBD1
CASSSGTGRNGYTF
TGTGCCAGCAGCTCCGGGACAGGGAGGAATGGCTACACCTTC
>TRBJ1-2|TRBV5-6|TRBD1
CASSLPDRAYGYTF
TGTGCCAGCAGCTTGCCGGACAGGGCCTATGGCTACACCTTC
>TRBJ2-1|TRBV18|TRBD2
CASSPTSGRSYNEQFF
TGTGCCAGCTCACCTACTAGCGGGAGGTCCTACAATGAGCAGTTCTTC
>TRBJ2-2|TRBV30|-
CAWKRAGDTGELFF
TGTGCCTGGAAGAGGGCAGGGGACACCGGGGAGCTGTTTTTT
>TRBJ2-7|TRBV27|TRBD2
CASNSGSGEQYF
TGTGCCAGCAACAGCGGGAGCGGCGAGCAGTACTTC
>TRBJ2-4|TRBV6-1|-
CASRGLGDIQYF
TGTGCCAGCAGGGGGCTAGGAGACATTCAGTACTTC
>TRBJ1-1|TRBV5-4|TRBD1
CASSSRQGAPTEAFF
TGTGCCAGCAGCTCAAGACAGGGGGCGCCCACTGAAGCTTTCTTT
>TRBJ1-1|TRBV6-5|-
CATRETNTEAFF
TGTGCCACTCGGGAGACGAACACTGAAGCTTTCTTT
>TRBJ2-3|TRBV19|TRBD2
CDFSKLEGLAVSTDTQYF
TGTGACTTCAGCAAGTTGGAGGGTCTAGCGGTTAGCACAGATACGCAGTATTTT
>TRBJ1-1|TRBV4-1|-
CASSQDQEAFF
TGCGCCAGCAGCCAAGATCAGGAAGCTTTCTTT
>TRBJ2-7|TRBV7-2|-
CASSSQYEQYF
TGTGCCAGCAGCTCCCAGTACGAGCAGTACTTC
>TRBJ1-4|TRBV9|TRBD1
CASSPVGTGEEKLFF
TGTGCCAGCAGCCCCGTGGGGACAGGGGAGGAAAAACTGTTTTTT
>TRBJ1-5|TRBV18|TRBD1
CASSLTTGGDQPQHF
TGTGCCAGCTCACTCACGACAGGGGGCGATCAGCCCCAGCATTTT
>TRBJ2-7|TRBV6-1|-
CASSADWTDYEQYF
TGTGCCAGCAGTGCCGACTGGACAGACTACGAGCAGTACTTC
>TRBJ2-5|TRBV18|-
CASSPNAGTLGETQYF
TGTGCCAGCTCACCAAACGCGGGGACCCTCGGGGAGACCCAGTACTTC
>TRBJ1-6|TRBV28|TRBD1
CASSDRQGAVSEWSYNSPLHF
TGTGCCAGCAGCGATAGACAGGGGGCGGTCAGTGAGTGGTCCTATAATTCACCCCTCCACTTT
>TRBJ1-1|TRBV10-1|-
CASSEAGSTEAFF
TGCGCCAGCAGTGAGGCAGGATCCACTGAAGCTTTCTTT
>TRBJ1-2|TRBV28|-
CASSYGRDYGYTF
TGTGCCAGCAGTTACGGCAGGGACTATGGCTACACCTTC
>TRBJ2-2|TRBV5-1|-
CASSFYQGPLFF
TGCGCCAGCAGCTTTTATCAGGGGCCGCTGTTTTTT